This TCR beta chain is drawn from a study of T cell clonality in common variable immunodeficiency. General observations from the study: Fewer TCRbeta clones were shared among CVID subjects than controls. Patient heterogeneity in the CVID cohort limited correlations between repertoire features and clinical complications. Common variable immunodeficiency TCR beta sequences reportedly had fewer deletions and N-nucleotide insertions.

Generated by immunoSEQ multiplex PCR, the TCRdb table keeps only in-frame clones and is missing some. This sample has about 28,000 clones, each found more than once. Blood came from CVID subjects not ill and not taking immunomodulatory or immunosuppressive medication. This clone was recorded many times. Its antigen is currently unknown. The specimen was peripheral blood mononuclear cells. The clonotype comes from a human donor with common variable immunodeficiency.

CDR3 protein: CASSLVERVGETQYF. Partial CDR3 DNA: TGTGCCAGCAGCTTAGTGGAGCGGGTAGGGGAGACC. The genes are TRBV7-9 and TRBJ2-5; D is perhaps TRBD2 (6 bases). The read stops 3 residues short of the end of the CDR3; the missing end is completed from the germline J gene. The germline gives CDR1 SEHNR, CDR2 FQNEAQ (reference sequence). V lost 1 base and J 5 bases, leaving 14 bases between the germline ends. The CDR3 has 15 amino acids.